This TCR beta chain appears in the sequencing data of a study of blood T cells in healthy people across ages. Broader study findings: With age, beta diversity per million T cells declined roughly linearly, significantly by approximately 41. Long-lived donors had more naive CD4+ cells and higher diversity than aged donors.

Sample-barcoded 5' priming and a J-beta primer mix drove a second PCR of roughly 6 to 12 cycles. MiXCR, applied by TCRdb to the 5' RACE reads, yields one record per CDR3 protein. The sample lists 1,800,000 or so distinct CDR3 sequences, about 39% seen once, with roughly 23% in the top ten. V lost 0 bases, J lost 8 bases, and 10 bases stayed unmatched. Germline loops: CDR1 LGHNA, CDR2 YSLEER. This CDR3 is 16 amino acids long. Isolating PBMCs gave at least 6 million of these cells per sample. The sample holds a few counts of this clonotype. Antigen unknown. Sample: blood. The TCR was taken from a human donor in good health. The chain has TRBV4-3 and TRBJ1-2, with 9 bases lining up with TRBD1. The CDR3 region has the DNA TGCGCCAGCAGCCAAGATCGGAGTAGGACAGGGGCGGGCTACACCTTC. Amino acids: CASSQDRSRTGAGYTF.